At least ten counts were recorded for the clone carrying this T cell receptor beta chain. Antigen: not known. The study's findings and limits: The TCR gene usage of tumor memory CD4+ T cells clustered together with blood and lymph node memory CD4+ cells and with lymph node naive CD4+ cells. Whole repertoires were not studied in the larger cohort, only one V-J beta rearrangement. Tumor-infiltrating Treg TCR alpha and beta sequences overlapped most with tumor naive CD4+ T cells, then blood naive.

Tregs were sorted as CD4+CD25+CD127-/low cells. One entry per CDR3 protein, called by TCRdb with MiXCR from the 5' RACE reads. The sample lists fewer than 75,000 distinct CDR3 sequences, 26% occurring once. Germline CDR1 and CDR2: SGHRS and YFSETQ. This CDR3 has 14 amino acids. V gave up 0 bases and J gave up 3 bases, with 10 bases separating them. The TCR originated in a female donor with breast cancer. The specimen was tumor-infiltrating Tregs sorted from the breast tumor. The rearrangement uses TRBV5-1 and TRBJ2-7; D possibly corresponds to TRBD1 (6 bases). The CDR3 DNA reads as TGCGCCAGCAGCTTGGCCGGACAGATCTACGAGCAGTACTTC. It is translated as CASSLAGQIYEQYF.